Each of the 7 T cell receptor beta chains below was sequenced from the same sample in a study of cytomegalovirus exposure and HLA in healthy donors. 13 Jbeta primers and 60 Vbeta primers were used for the PCR. Assay used: immunoSEQ multiplex PCR; TCRdb lists only in-frame clones, some missing. The sample comprises roughly 180,000 clones, just over 75% of which are singletons, and 1.4% rests with the top ten. Sequencing was done on a sample of PBMCs. The receptors were gathered from a young man in good health and CMV-seronegative.

This chain connects TRBV6-4 to TRBJ2-3; TRBD2 aligns across 10 bases. Germline V lookup: CDR1 MRHNA, CDR2 SNTAGT. The ends lost 4 bases at V and 1 base at J; junction bases unmatched: 8. The CDR3 is made up of 17 amino acids. The CDR3 coding sequence is TGTGCCAGCAGTGCCCTAGCGGGAGAGTCAGGCACAGATACGCAGTATTTT. Amino acids: CASSALAGESGTDTQYF.

This chain links TRBV11-3 with TRBJ2-1; D unresolved. The CDR3 loop spans 16 amino acids. V lost 5 bases, J lost 0 bases, and 14 bases lay in between. Germline V gene data show CDR1 as SGHNT and CDR2 as YENEEA. The CDR3 region is CASSPHRVSSYNEQFF. CDR3 bases: TGTGCCAGCAGCCCCCACCGGGTCAGCTCCTACAATGAGCAGTTCTTC.

The chain carries TRBV5-5 and TRBJ1-5; D not certain. Trimming stripped 4 bases from V and 0 bases from J, with 8 bases between. The CDR3 runs 14 residues. Germline CDR1 reads SGHKS; CDR2 reads YYEKEE (reference sequence). This chain's CDR3 is CASSIDYSNQPQHF. CDR3 in DNA: TGTGCCAGCAGCATAGACTATAGCAATCAGCCCCAGCATTTT.

The chain has TRBV29-1 and TRBJ2-3; 7 nucleotides agree with TRBD2. Germline trimming cut 6 bases from V and 7 bases from J; bases unmatched to any gene: 10. Germline V lookup: CDR1 SQVTM, CDR2 ANQGSEA. The CDR3 loop spans 13 amino acids. CDR3 bases: TGCAGCGTACGAATGTCCGGGGGGAATACGCAGTATTTT. The encoded protein is CSVRMSGGNTQYF.

This chain joins TRBV27 and TRBJ2-2; 11 positions agree with TRBD2. Germline trimming cut 5 bases from V and 1 base from J; bases unmatched to any gene: 6. CDR1 MNHEY and CDR2 SMNVEV come from the germline V gene (reference sequence). The CDR3 extends over 17 amino acids. The CDR3 DNA follows: TGTGCCAGCAGTCCCTTAGCGGGGGGGCTGAACACCGGGGAGCTGTTTTTT. This translates into CASSPLAGGLNTGELFF.

This chain links TRBV4-3 with TRBJ2-7, with 10 bases aligning to TRBD2. The CDR3 is 15 residues long. After removal of 1 base from V and 4 bases from J, the junction contained 4 bases not matched to a gene. Germline V CDR1 and CDR2: LGHNA, YSLEER. CDR3 amino acids: CASSQGPSGGYEQYF. CDR3 bases: TGCGCCAGCAGCCAAGGGCCTAGCGGGGGTTACGAGCAGTACTTC.

The chain combines TRBV7-2 with TRBJ2-3; no clear D. CDR1 and CDR2 (germline): SGHTA, FQGNSA. V was trimmed by 4 bases and J by 4 bases, leaving 6 bases between them. The CDR3 sequence is 12 residues long. The CDR3 DNA reads TGTGCCAGCAGCTCAACGGCAGATACGCAGTATTTT. Encoded protein: CASSSTADTQYF.